These T cell receptor beta chains were read from a single sample in a study of OX40 agonist ivuxolimab in advanced cancers. Method: immunoSEQ multiplex PCR; TCRdb's copy keeps in-frame clones and lacks some. The sample shows about 130,000 clones, more than 85% of them seen only once. Sequenced here: CD4+ or CD8+ T cells sorted from blood, sampled in a trial of the OX40 agonist ivuxolimab. Receptor source: an adult with an advanced solid tumor such as melanoma, head and neck, liver or kidney cancer. Each CDR3 is given with its conserved first and last residue. A D gene is named only where the DNA matches it firmly. Some rows mark clone size as missing; the rest say once, few, many or name a class of expanded clone.

>TRBJ2-7|-|TRBV27|-
TGTGCCAGCACCCGCTCCTACGAGCAGTACTTC
CASTRSYEQYF
>TRBJ2-7|-|TRBV5-4|-
TGTGCCAGCAGCTATGGCCCCCGGGACGAGCAGTACTTC
CASSYGPRDEQYF
>TRBJ1-1|-|TRBV28|few
TGTGCCAGCAGTGCATCGACTGAAGCTTTCTTT
CASSASTEAFF
>TRBJ2-3|TRBD2|TRBV27|-
TGTGCCAGCAGTTTACGGGCTAGCGGGAGGGCCCTCGGCACAGATACGCAGTATTTT
CASSLRASGRALGTDTQYF
>TRBJ2-2|TRBD1|TRBV29-1|-
TGCAGCGTTGTCGGACAGGGATACACCGGGGAGCTGTTTTTT
CSVVGQGYTGELFF
>TRBJ1-2|-|TRBV19|-
TGTGCCAGTAGTATGGGGTCCCCGACAGCAGACTATGGCTACACCTTC
CASSMGSPTADYGYTF
>TRBJ2-3|-|TRBV7-6|-
TGTGCCAGTCGCCGGGGGGCCGGCACAGATACGCAGTATTTT
CASRRGAGTDTQYF
>TRBJ1-2|TRBD1|TRBV28|-
TGTGCCAGCAGTCTTTCCTCGGGACAGGGATGGAACTATGGCTACACCTTC
CASSLSSGQGWNYGYTF
>TRBJ1-2|-|TRBV6-5|-
TGTGCCAGCAGATATAGGACAGTCGGGGGCTACACCTTC
CASRYRTVGGYTF
>TRBJ2-2|TRBD2|TRBV7-8|-
TGTGCCAGCAGCACAACAGCGGGAGGTCTCACCGGGGAGCTGTTTTTT
CASSTTAGGLTGELFF
>TRBJ1-5|-|TRBV6-6|-
TGTGCCAGCAGTTACCTGGGGGGGGGCAATCAGCCCCAGCATTTT
CASSYLGGGNQPQHF
>TRBJ2-3|-|TRBV5-8|once
TGTGCCAGCAGCCCTAGCACAGATACGCAGTATTTT
CASSPSTDTQYF
>TRBJ2-7|TRBD2|TRBV29-1|once
TGCAGCGGAGGGATTCCGCGGGGACTAGCGGTTTACGAGCAGTACTTC
CSGGIPRGLAVYEQYF
>TRBJ2-1|TRBD2|TRBV27|-
TGTGCCAGCAACCCGGCTCGCGGGGGAGCTGAGCAGTTCTTC
CASNPARGGAEQFF
>TRBJ1-2|-|TRBV7-2|-
TGTGCCAGCAGCTTCGCGGGGGGAGACTATGGCTACACCTTC
CASSFAGGDYGYTF
>TRBJ2-7|-|TRBV9|-
TGTGCCAGCAGCGTAGGGCCCCCCTACGAGCAGTACTTC
CASSVGPPYEQYF
>TRBJ2-7|-|TRBV6-1|-
TGTGCCAGCATGGGAAGCGAGCAGTACTTC
CASMGSEQYF
>TRBJ1-6|-|TRBV7-2|-
TGTGCCAGCAGACCCTTTAACTATAATTCACCCCTCCACTTT
CASRPFNYNSPLHF
>TRBJ2-3|-|TRBV11-3|-
TGTGCCAGCAGCTGGGGACCAGGGAGCACAGATACGCAGTATTTT
CASSWGPGSTDTQYF
>TRBJ1-1|TRBD1|TRBV2|few
TGTGCCAGGGGGGACAGGGGCACTGAAGCTTTCTTT
CARGDRGTEAFF
>TRBJ1-5|TRBD1|TRBV2|few
TGTGCCAGCAGTCGTACAGGGGGCAGGAGCAATCAGCCCCAGCATTTT
CASSRTGGRSNQPQHF
>TRBJ1-4|-|TRBV5-4|-
TGTGCCAGCAGCTGGGGTACGGTCGAAAAACTGTTTTTT
CASSWGTVEKLFF
>TRBJ2-7|-|TRBV6-5|-
TGTGCCAGCAGTCCCTCATGGACGGGGCACTACGAGCAGTACTTC
CASSPSWTGHYEQYF
>TRBJ1-4|-|TRBV9|-
TGTGCCAGCAGCCCTGGGACATTCGGCAATGAAAAACTGTTTTTT
CASSPGTFGNEKLFF
>TRBJ2-2|-|TRBV15|-
TGTGCCACCAGCCACGAGGGGGGCGGGGGCGACAACACCGGGGAGCTGTTTTTT
CATSHEGGGGDNTGELFF
>TRBJ1-2|TRBD1|TRBV11-2|-
TGTGCCAGCAGCTCCCCCCTAGTTGGCAGGGGGCAGGATGGCTACACCTTC
CASSSPLVGRGQDGYTF
>TRBJ1-3|-|TRBV9|-
TGTGCCAGCAGCGTAGGGAACAGCCTCGGAACCATATATTTT
CASSVGNSLGTIYF
>TRBJ2-1|-|TRBV9|-
TGTGCCAGCAGCCCCCAACGCGATGAGCAGTTCTTC
CASSPQRDEQFF